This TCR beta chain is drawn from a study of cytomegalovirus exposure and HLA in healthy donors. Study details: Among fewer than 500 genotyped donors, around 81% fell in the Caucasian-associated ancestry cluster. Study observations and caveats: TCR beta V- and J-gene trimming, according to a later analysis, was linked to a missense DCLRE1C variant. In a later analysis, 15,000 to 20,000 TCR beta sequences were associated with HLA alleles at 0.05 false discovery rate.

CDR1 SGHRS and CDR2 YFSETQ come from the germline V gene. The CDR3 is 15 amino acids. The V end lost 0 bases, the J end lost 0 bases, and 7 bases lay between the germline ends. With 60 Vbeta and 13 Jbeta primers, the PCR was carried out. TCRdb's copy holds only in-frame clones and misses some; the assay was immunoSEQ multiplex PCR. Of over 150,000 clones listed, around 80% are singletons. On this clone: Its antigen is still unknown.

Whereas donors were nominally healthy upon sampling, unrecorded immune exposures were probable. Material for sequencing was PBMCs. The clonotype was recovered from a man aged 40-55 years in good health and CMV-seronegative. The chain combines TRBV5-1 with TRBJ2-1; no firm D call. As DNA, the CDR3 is TGCGCCAGCAGCTTGGAGGCTAGCTCCTACAATGAGCAGTTCTTC. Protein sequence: CASSLEASSYNEQFF.